This T cell receptor beta chain came from a study of vaccination effects on CD4 cells after COVID-19. Study observations and caveats: The study found that only 1 of 255 vaccine-induced clones from healthy vaccinees cross-reacted with common cold coronaviruses. The study found marked clonal contraction of infection- and vaccine-induced clones late after vaccination. The authors studied few convalescent patients and collected no early post-infection timepoints.

ViraFEST expansion of antigen-specific CD4+ T cells with viral peptide pools preceded sequencing. Having been cultured for roughly 9 days, the cells underwent CD4+ T cell isolation. Two-dose vaccination with either BNT162b2 or mRNA-1273 was given to the participants. Each culture had half its medium swapped for IL-2 medium on days 3 and 7. From germline, CDR1 is SGHTA and CDR2 FQGNSA. The CDR3 runs 12 residues. The V and J ends lost 3 bases and 9 bases respectively, with 9 bases between them. In regard to this clone: Its cognate antigen is unknown.

Profiled with immunoSEQ multiplex PCR; TCRdb holds only in-frame clones, not every one. The sample holds some 69,000 clones, 74% seen once. The chain carries TRBV7-2 and TRBJ2-1; tentatively, D is TRBD1 (5 bases). This TCR was recovered from a human donor who received a COVID-19 vaccine. Sequencing was performed on CD4+ T cells from PBMCs cultured with HCoV-229E spike peptides, taken after COVID-19 vaccination. The CDR3 is CASSFGQGEQFF. The CDR3 DNA reads TGTGCCAGCAGCTTCGGTCAGGGTGAGCAGTTCTTC.